Sequencing of this T cell receptor (beta chain) was carried out in a study of identical twins. Whole-study findings and limits: Rather than following the same donors, the conclusions depended on cross-sectional statistical analysis.

The length of the CDR3 is 14 residues. Germline CDR1 reads DFQATT; CDR2 reads SNEGSKA (reference sequence). Trimming removed 1 base from V and 3 bases from J, with 12 bases in between. TCRdb re-called the 5' RACE reads with MiXCR, one entry per CDR3 protein. The sample holds under 800,000 distinct CDR3 sequences; about 20% are singletons and the top ten take around 4.5%. This clonotype was counted only a few times. Its antigen remains unidentified. The data also belong to a second study, concerning T cells expressing NK-cell markers. That report notes: Alpha-beta TCR T cells were the sole sorting target in several experiments, owing to an anti-gamma-delta TCR antibody.

The source of this sequence is a woman aged 18-30 years in good health. The chain couples TRBV20-1 to TRBJ1-1; D might be TRBD1 (6 bases). Sample: PBMCs. The CDR3 sequence: CSARVGAPYTEAFF. The CDR3 DNA follows: TGCAGTGCTAGAGTGGGGGCCCCGTACACTGAAGCTTTCTTT.